The T cell receptor (beta chain) described here comes from a study of T-cell reconstitution after alpha-beta-depleted transplantation in children. In germline, CDR1 is SGHNT, CDR2 YENEEA. This CDR3 spans 15 amino acids. V was clipped by 1 base and J by 8 bases; unmatched bases: 7. Molecular barcoding with unique molecular identifiers was used for the TCRbeta library. TCRdb called the PCR reads again in MiXCR, with one record for every CDR3 protein. The sample lists roughly 200,000 distinct CDR3 sequences; over 5.5% were seen once. This clonotype was seen at least ten times. The sequence was collected from a human donor who donated a stem cell graft to a child with Wiskott-Aldrich syndrome. The specimen comprised PBMCs from the stem cell graft donor, sampled from the stem cell graft. The chain recombines TRBV11-3 with TRBJ1-4; 7 nucleotides line up with TRBD1. DNA of the CDR3: TGTGCCAGCAGCTTAGTCGACAGGGTCGGGGAAAAACTGTTTTTT. Protein sequence: CASSLVDRVGEKLFF.